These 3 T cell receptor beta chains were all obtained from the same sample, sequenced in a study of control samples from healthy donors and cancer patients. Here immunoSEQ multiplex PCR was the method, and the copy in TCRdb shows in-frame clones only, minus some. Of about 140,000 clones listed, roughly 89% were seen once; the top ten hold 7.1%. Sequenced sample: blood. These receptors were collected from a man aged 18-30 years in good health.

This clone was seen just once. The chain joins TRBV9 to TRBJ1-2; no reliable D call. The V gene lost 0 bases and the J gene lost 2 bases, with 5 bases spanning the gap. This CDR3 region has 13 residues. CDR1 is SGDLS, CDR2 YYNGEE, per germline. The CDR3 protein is CASSVARNYGYTF. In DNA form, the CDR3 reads TGTGCCAGCAGCGTAGCGAGAAACTATGGCTACACCTTC.

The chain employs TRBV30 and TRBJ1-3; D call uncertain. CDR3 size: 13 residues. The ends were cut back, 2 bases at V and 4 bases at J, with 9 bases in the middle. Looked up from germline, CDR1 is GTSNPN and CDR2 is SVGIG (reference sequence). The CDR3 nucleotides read TGTGCCTGGAGTCCCGAGGGAGGAAACACCATATATTTT. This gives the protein CAWSPEGGNTIYF.

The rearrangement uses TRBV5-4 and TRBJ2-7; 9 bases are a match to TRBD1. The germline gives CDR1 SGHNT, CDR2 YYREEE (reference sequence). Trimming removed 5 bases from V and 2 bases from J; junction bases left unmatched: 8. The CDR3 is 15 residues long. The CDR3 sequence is CASSPGTGPTYEQYF. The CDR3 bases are TGTGCCAGCAGTCCCGGGACAGGGCCAACCTACGAGCAGTACTTC.